These 9 T cell receptor beta chains were all obtained from the same sample, sequenced in a study of cytomegalovirus exposure and HLA in healthy donors. The PCR ran on 60 Vbeta and 13 Jbeta primers. TCRdb keeps only in-frame clones here, not all; method: immunoSEQ multiplex PCR. The repertoire holds around 78,000 clones, around three quarters seen once, with around 0.96% in the top ten. Sequenced material: PBMCs. The receptor set was obtained from a male donor in good health and CMV-seronegative.

A few counts support this clone. The chain joins TRBV18 to TRBJ2-2, with a possible D match to TRBD1 (5 bases). Germline CDR1 and CDR2: KGHSH and LQKENI. Trimming stripped 4 bases from V and 1 base from J, with 10 bases between. The CDR3 loop spans 15 amino acids. CDR3 protein: CASSQGQKNTGELFF. The CDR3 coding sequence is TGTGCCAGCTCACAGGGGCAGAAGAACACCGGGGAGCTGTTTTTT.

The J gene is TRBJ2-6, the V gene TRBV7-2; D is possibly TRBD2 (5 bases). V shed 2 bases and J shed 2 bases, with 10 bases lying between them. The CDR3 extends over 16 amino acids. Germline CDR1 is SGHTA and CDR2 is FQGNSA. The CDR3 spells CASSLHLGAGANVLTF. As DNA, the CDR3 is TGTGCCAGCAGCTTACACCTGGGAGCTGGGGCCAACGTCCTGACTTTC.

The CDR3 reads CASSLGDRDNSPLHF. The CDR3 bases are TGTGCCAGCAGCTTAGGGGACAGGGATAATTCACCCCTCCACTTT. The chain links TRBV5-6 to TRBJ1-6, with 9 bases identical to TRBD1. The junction had 2 bases not matched to a gene; V was cut back by 2 bases and J by 5 bases. This CDR3 spans 15 amino acids. Germline V CDR1 and CDR2: SGHDT, YYEEEE.

This chain uses TRBV19 with TRBJ2-7; 8 bases match TRBD1. The CDR3 has 15 amino acids. Per the germline V gene, CDR1 is LNHDA and CDR2 is SQIVND (reference sequence). The junction had 9 bases not matched to a gene; V was cut back by 6 bases and J by 2 bases. The CDR3 coding sequence is TGTGCCAGTAGCAACCCTAGGACAGGGACCTACGAGCAGTACTTC. This codes for CASSNPRTGTYEQYF.

V gene TRBV7-2 combines with J gene TRBJ1-5; D ambiguous. In germline, CDR1 is SGHTA, CDR2 FQGNSA. The ends were cut back, 1 base at V and 0 bases at J, with 4 bases in the middle. The CDR3 has 14 residues. The CDR3 sequence is CASSLGYSNQPQHF. CDR3 nucleotides: TGTGCCAGCAGCTTAGGTTATAGCAATCAGCCCCAGCATTTT.

The chain employs TRBV30 and TRBJ1-4, with unresolved D. This CDR3 has 11 residues. Deletions cut 2 bases from V and 10 bases from J, with 8 bases between. CDR1 GTSNPN and CDR2 SVGIG come from the germline V gene (reference sequence). CDR3 DNA: TGTGCCTGGAGTTCCGGGGTAAAACTGTTTTTT. As protein: CAWSSGVKLFF.

V is TRBV6-1 and J is TRBJ2-7; maybe TRBD1 (6 bases). Germline V gene sequence: CDR1 MNHNS, CDR2 SASEGT. V was trimmed by 9 bases and J by 2 bases, leaving 17 bases between them. This CDR3 has 14 residues. The CDR3 is CASVLQGWTYEQYF. CDR3 DNA sequence: TGTGCCAGTGTTTTGCAGGGGTGGACCTACGAGCAGTACTTC.

V gene TRBV29-1 combines with J gene TRBJ2-2; 9 bases align to TRBD2. J was trimmed by 6 bases and V by 1 base; bases with no gene match: 6. The germline V gene has CDR1 SQVTM and CDR2 ANQGSEA. CDR3 length: 15 amino acids. CDR3 residues: CSVEVREGVAGELFF. CDR3 in DNA: TGCAGCGTTGAAGTGCGGGAGGGTGTGGCCGGGGAGCTGTTTTTT.

The V and J genes are TRBV7-8 and TRBJ1-1; D is undetermined. This CDR3 is built from 14 residues. V lost 3 bases to trimming and J lost 1 base, with 9 bases between them. Germline values: CDR1 SGHVS, CDR2 FQNEAQ. The CDR3 bases are TGTGCCAGCAGCTTCAATTCAGGGAACACTGAAGCTTTCTTT. Amino acids: CASSFNSGNTEAFF.